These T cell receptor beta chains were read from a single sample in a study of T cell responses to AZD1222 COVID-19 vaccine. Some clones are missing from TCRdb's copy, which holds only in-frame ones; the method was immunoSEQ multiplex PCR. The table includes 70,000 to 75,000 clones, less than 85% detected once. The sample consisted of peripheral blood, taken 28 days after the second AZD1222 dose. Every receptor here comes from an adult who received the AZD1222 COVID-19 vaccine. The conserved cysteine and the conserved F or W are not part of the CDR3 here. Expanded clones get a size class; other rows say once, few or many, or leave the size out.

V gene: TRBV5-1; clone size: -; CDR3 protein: ASSQNPGAEAF
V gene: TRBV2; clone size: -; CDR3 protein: ASSEQGGQPQH
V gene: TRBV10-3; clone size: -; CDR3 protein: AISEPPMNTEAF
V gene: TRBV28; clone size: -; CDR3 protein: ASSLFLGTYEQY
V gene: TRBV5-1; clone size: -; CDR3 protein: ASSLNPGRNEKLF
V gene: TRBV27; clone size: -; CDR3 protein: ASRGPGELF
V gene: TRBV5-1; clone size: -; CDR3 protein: ASSPTTGAHYEQY
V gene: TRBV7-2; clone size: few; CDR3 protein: ASSLAAAGTYNEQF
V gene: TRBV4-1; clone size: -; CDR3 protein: ASSQGQGAGELF
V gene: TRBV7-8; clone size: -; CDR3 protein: ASSSEAGGLGTDTQY
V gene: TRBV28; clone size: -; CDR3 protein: ASSSPTVVITDTQY
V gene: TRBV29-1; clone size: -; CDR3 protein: SVNRAPNEKLF
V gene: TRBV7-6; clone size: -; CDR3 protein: ASGQGASGYT
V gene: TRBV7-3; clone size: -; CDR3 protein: ASSSDPGQRNTEAF
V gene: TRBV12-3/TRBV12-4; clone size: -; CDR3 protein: ASSSPAYKKLF
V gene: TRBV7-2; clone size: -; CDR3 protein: ASSLGQNTEAF
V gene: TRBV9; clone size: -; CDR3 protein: ASSVGGRDYSPLH
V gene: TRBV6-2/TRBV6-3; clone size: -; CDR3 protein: ASSRLAELYNEQF
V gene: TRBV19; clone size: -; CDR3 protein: ASSTGQDGYT
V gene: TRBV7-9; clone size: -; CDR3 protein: ASSLQAQSSYEQY
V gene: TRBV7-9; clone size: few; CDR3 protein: ASSQGQRYEQY
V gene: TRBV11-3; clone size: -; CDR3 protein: ASSLRGGVRESYTGELF
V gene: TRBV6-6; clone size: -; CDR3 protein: ASSYFGGQDEQY
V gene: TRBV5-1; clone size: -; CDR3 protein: ASSSQLAGGETQY
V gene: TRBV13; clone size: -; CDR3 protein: ASSQGGGQF
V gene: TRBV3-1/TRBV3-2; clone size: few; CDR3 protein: ASSQDFAAVAQPDTQY
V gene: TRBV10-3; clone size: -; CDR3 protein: AISPGSGGEKLF